The 15 T cell receptor beta chains reported below all come from one sample, sequenced in a study of CD4+ T cells in melanoma. The method was immunoSEQ multiplex PCR; TCRdb's version includes in-frame clones alone and lacks a portion of them. The sample yields about 110,000 clones, over 80% seen once. Sequencing was done on a sample of peripheral blood. These receptors were obtained from a human donor with melanoma.

The gene calls are TRBV5-1 and TRBJ2-7; 8 nucleotides agree with TRBD1. CDR1 is SGHRS and CDR2 is YFSETQ in the germline V gene. The CDR3 has 14 amino acids. V gave up 4 bases and J gave up 1 base; unmatched junction bases: 4. The CDR3, as DNA: TGCGCCAGCAGCGCCCGGACAGGGTCCTACGAGCAGTACTTC. Translated, it gives CASSARTGSYEQYF.

The J gene is TRBJ2-7, the V gene TRBV7-9, with TRBD1 as a possible D gene (6 bases). The ends were cut back, 1 base at V and 5 bases at J, with 12 bases in the middle. The V gene's germline CDR1 is SEHNR and CDR2 FQNEAQ (reference sequence). The CDR3 contains 14 residues. The CDR3 region is CASSLDGQLDEQYF. CDR3 sequence (DNA): TGTGCCAGCAGCTTAGATGGACAGCTCGACGAGCAGTACTTC.

The chain uses TRBV5-1 and TRBJ2-1; TRBD1 aligns across 9 bases. This CDR3 is built from 13 residues. CDR1 is SGHRS, CDR2 YFSETQ, per germline. The V gene end was trimmed by 3 bases and the J gene end by 8 bases; junction bases not matched to a gene: 3. CDR3 in amino acids: CASSSGTGYEQFF. CDR3 sequence (DNA): TGCGCCAGCAGCTCCGGGACAGGGTATGAGCAGTTCTTC.

This rearrangement joins TRBV5-1 to TRBJ2-2, with D tentatively TRBD2 (6 bases). Germline values: CDR1 SGHRS, CDR2 YFSETQ. Trimming took 0 bases from V and 1 from J, leaving 19 bases between them. The CDR3 extends over 19 amino acids. CDR3 in amino acids: CASSLVRGLAELNTGELFF. As DNA, the CDR3 is TGCGCCAGCAGCTTGGTCCGGGGGTTGGCGGAATTGAACACCGGGGAGCTGTTTTTT.

This chain links TRBV5-1 with TRBJ2-2, with D unclear. The CDR3 is made up of 13 amino acids. Trimming took off 5 bases at V and 1 base at J, with 6 bases between the two ends. Germline CDR1 is SGHRS and CDR2 is YFSETQ. In nucleotides, the CDR3 is TGCGCCAGCAGTCCCGGGAACACCGGGGAGCTGTTTTTT. It translates to CASSPGNTGELFF.

The V call is TRBV6-5, the J call TRBJ1-2; no reliable D call. V gave up 6 bases and J gave up 8 bases, with 13 bases separating them. CDR1 is MNHEY and CDR2 is SVGAGI in the germline V gene. The CDR3 spans 12 residues. The CDR3 protein is CASSLGPEGYTF. CDR3 nucleotide sequence: TGTGCCAGCAGCTTGGGCCCTGAAGGCTACACCTTC.

V usage is TRBV15 and J usage is TRBJ2-7, with TRBD2 matching 16 bases. CDR3 length: 14 residues. Germline loops: CDR1 LNHNV, CDR2 YYDKDF (reference sequence). With V trimmed by 5 bases and J by 6 bases, 1 base remained unmatched. The DNA of the CDR3 is TGTGCCACCAGCGGGACTAGCGGGAGGGGCGAGCAGTACTTC. This translates into CATSGTSGRGEQYF.

The rearrangement uses TRBV2 and TRBJ2-7; maybe TRBD2 (5 bases). The CDR3 is made up of 14 amino acids. The V end was cut by 2 bases, the J end by 1 base, with 9 bases between. Germline CDR1 is SNHLY and CDR2 is FYNNEI. In nucleotides, the CDR3 is TGTGCCAGCAGTGAATTGAGCGGATCCTACGAGCAGTACTTC. As protein: CASSELSGSYEQYF. The variable domain in full, with the rest retrieved from reference TRBV2 and TRBJ2-7, is EPEVTQTPSHQVTQMGQEVILRCVPISNHLYFYWYRQILGQKVEFLVSFYNNEISEKSEIFDDQFSVERPDGSNFTLKIRSTKLEDSAMYFCASSELSGSYEQYFGPGTRLTVT.

This chain links TRBV2 with TRBJ2-1; no clear D gene. CDR3 length: 15 residues. CDR1 is SNHLY, CDR2 FYNNEI, per germline. Trimming removed 7 bases at V and 0 bases at J, with 13 bases between. CDR3 DNA: TGTGCCAGCAAGGAAACCCCCAGCTCCTACAATGAGCAGTTCTTC. Its protein is CASKETPSSYNEQFF.

This clone is classed as medium-sized (0.01 to 0.1%). This sample also contains other DNA sequences that code for the same CDR3. The chain has TRBV11-3 and TRBJ1-1; no definite D call. Germline CDR1 reads SGHNT; CDR2 reads YENEEA. The V and J ends lost 5 bases and 3 bases respectively, with 10 bases between them. The CDR3 covers 13 residues. The CDR3: CASSLSAYTEAFF. The CDR3 region has the DNA TGTGCCAGCAGCCTGAGCGCATACACTGAAGCTTTCTTT.

This rearrangement joins TRBV4-2 to TRBJ2-7; D might be TRBD1 (6 bases). The V gene lost 1 base and the J gene lost 0 bases, with 13 bases spanning the gap. The CDR3 consists of 16 residues. CDR1 is LGHNA, CDR2 YNFKEQ, per germline. CDR3 sequence: CASSQVWGQSSYEQYF. CDR3 bases: TGTGCCAGCAGCCAAGTCTGGGGGCAGAGCTCCTACGAGCAGTACTTC.

The chain has TRBV11-3 and TRBJ2-7; 10 bases map to TRBD2. CDR3 length: 15 amino acids. Germline-derived CDR1 and CDR2 are SGHNT and YENEEA. V lost 3 bases, J lost 1 base, and 3 bases stayed unmatched. As DNA, the CDR3 is TGTGCCAGCAGCTTGCTAGCGGGGGATTCCTACGAGCAGTACTTC. It encodes CASSLLAGDSYEQYF. The full variable domain, its missing parts supplied by reference TRBV11-3 and TRBJ2-7, is EAGVVQSPRYKIIEKKQPVAFWCNPISGHNTLYWYLQNLGQGPELLIRYENEEAVDDSQLPKDRFSAERLKGVDSTLKIQPAELGDSAVYLCASSLLAGDSYEQYFGPGTRLTVT.

The chain is built from TRBV9 and TRBJ2-3; no clear D gene. Germline assignment: CDR1 SGDLS and CDR2 YYNGEE. This CDR3 is 14 amino acids long. Deletions cut 4 bases from V and 2 bases from J, with 11 bases between. The CDR3 sequence is CASSPRQSTDTQYF. CDR3 coding DNA: TGTGCCAGCAGCCCCAGGCAGTCCACAGATACGCAGTATTTT.

The rearrangement uses TRBV10-3 and TRBJ2-3; no clear D. V shed 4 bases and J shed 5 bases, with 22 bases lying between them. The CDR3 length is 17 residues. Germline V gene lookup returns CDR1 ENHRY and CDR2 SYGVKD. The CDR3 region is CAISGNPTVFEEDTQYF. DNA of the CDR3: TGTGCCATCAGTGGTAATCCAACGGTCTTCGAGGAAGATACGCAGTATTTT.

The chain carries TRBV18 and TRBJ1-2; a possible D gene is TRBD1 (5 bases). The CDR3 is 12 amino acids. The germline gives CDR1 KGHSH, CDR2 LQKENI. Trimming removed 2 bases at V and 4 bases at J, with 5 bases between. CDR3 coding DNA: TGTGCCAGCTCACCAGACAGCTATGGCTACACCTTC. As protein: CASSPDSYGYTF.